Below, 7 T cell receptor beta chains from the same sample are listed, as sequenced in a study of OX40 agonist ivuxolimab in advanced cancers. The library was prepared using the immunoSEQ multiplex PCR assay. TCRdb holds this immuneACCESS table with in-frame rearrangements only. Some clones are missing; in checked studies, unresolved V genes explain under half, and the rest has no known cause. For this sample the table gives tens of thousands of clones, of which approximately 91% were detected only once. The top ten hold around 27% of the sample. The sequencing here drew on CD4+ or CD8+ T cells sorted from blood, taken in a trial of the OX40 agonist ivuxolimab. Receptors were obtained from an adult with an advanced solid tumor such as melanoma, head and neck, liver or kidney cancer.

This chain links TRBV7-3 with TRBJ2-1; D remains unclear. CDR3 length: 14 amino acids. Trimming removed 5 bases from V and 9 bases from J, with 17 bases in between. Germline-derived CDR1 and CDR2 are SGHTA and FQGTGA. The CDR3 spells CASSPPSRVGEQFF. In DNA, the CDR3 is TGTGCCAGCAGCCCCCCGAGTAGGGTGGGTGAGCAGTTCTTC.

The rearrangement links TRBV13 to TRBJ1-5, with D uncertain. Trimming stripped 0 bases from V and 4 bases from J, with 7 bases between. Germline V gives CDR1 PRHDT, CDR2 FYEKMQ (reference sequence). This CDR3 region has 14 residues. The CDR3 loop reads CASSLGLRNQPQHF. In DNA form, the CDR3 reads TGTGCCAGCAGCTTAGGCCTCAGAAATCAGCCCCAGCATTTT.

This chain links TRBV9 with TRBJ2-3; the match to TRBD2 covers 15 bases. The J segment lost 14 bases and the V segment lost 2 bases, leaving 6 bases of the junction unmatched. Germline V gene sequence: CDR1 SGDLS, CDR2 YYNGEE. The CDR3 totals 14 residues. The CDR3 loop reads CASSVGTSGGWRYF. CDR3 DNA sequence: TGTGCCAGCAGCGTCGGGACTAGCGGGGGGTGGAGGTATTTT. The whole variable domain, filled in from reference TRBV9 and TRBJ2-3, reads DSGVTQTPKHLITATGQRVTLRCSPRSGDLSVYWYQQSLDQGLQFLIQYYNGEERAKGNILERFSAQQFPDLHSELNLSSLELGDSALYFCASSVGTSGGWRYFGPGTRLTVL.

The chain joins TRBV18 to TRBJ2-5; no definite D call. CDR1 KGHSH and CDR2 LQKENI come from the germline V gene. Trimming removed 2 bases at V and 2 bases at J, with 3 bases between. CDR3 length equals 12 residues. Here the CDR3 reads CASSPTQETQYF. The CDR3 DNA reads TGTGCCAGCTCACCAACTCAAGAGACCCAGTACTTC.

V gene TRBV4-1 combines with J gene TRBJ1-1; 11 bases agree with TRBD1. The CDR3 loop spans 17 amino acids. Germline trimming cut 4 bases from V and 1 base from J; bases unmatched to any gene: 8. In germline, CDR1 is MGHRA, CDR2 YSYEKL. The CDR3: CASSLGQGALGNTEAFF. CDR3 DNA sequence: TGCGCCAGCAGCCTCGGACAGGGGGCGTTAGGGAACACTGAAGCTTTCTTT.

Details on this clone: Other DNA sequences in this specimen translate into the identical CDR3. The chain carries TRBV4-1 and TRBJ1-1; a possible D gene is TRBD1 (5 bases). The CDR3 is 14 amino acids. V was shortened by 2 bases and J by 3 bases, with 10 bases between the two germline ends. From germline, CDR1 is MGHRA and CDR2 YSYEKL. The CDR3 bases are TGCGCCAGCAGCCAACAGGGAGGAGACACTGAAGCTTTCTTT. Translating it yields CASSQQGGDTEAFF.

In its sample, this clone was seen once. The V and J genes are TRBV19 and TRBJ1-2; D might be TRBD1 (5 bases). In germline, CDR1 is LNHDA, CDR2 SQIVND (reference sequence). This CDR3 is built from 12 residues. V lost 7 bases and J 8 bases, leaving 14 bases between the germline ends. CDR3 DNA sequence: TGTGCCAGTACCTATGGGACCGACGGCTACACCTTC. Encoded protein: CASTYGTDGYTF. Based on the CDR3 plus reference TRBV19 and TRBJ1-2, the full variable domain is DGGITQSPKYLFRKEGQNVTLSCEQNLNHDAMYWYRQDPGQGLRLIYYSQIVNDFQKGDIAEGYSVSREKKESFPLTVTSAQKNPTAFYLCASTYGTDGYTFGSGTRLTVV.